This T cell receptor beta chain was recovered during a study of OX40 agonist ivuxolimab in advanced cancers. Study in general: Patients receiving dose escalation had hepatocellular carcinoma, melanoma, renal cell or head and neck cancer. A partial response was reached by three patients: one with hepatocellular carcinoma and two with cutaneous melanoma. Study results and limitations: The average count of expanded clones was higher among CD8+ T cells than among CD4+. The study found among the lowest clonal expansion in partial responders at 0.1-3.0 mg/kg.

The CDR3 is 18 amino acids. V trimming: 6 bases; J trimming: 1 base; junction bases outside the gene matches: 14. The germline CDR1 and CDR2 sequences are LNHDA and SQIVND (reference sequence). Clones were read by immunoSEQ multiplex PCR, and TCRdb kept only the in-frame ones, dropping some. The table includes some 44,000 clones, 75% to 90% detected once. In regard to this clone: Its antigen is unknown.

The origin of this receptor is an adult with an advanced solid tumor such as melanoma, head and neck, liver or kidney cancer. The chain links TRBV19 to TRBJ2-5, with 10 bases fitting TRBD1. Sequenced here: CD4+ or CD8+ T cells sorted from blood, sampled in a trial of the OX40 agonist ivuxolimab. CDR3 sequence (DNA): TGTGCCAGTAGACCCGGGACAGGGGAGATTCAAGGCCAAGAGACCCAGTACTTC. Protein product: CASRPGTGEIQGQETQYF.